The clone carrying this TCR beta chain showed up many times. No antigen is known for it. Stable Graves' hyperthyroidism meant no ophthalmopathy progression within 18 months. In making diagnoses, clinical symptoms, serum thyroxine and TRAb, thyroid ultrasound and orbital computed tomography were all used. The CDR3 totals 15 residues. Trimming pared 4 bases from V and 2 bases from J, leaving 12 bases between. The source of the sample is a study of T cells in Graves' hyperthyroidism and ophthalmopathy. Findings and caveats of the study: In the analysis, a 13 V-J model separated ophthalmopathy from stable hyperthyroidism. The model made its ophthalmopathy prediction, and onset followed a median roughly 6.5 months later.

It was RNA transcripts that yielded the amplified TCR beta CDR3 regions. The TCR CDR3 was amplified in a first-round RT-PCR using the HTBI primer set. TCRdb processed the multiplex PCR reads anew with MiXCR; each CDR3 protein has one entry. This table has some 600,000 distinct CDR3 sequences, around 42% appearing once. The rearrangement uses TRBV12-3 or TRBV12-4 and TRBJ1-5, with D possibly being TRBD1 (6 bases). This receptor was obtained from a woman aged 18-35 years with Graves' hyperthyroidism. Sequenced material: peripheral blood or thyroid tissue (not recorded which). CDR3 sequence (DNA): TGTGCCAGCAGTTGGGGGGCAGAGGGCAATCAGCCCCAGCATTTT. Its translation is CASSWGAEGNQPQHF.